This passage covers 25 T cell receptor beta chains from one sample sequenced in a study of tissue T cells after allogeneic stem cell transplantation. The method was immunoSEQ multiplex PCR; TCRdb's version includes in-frame clones alone and lacks a portion of them. The sample consists of some 8,000 clones, 37% of them appearing once. The time point was: mouse harvest day 14 after allogeneic transplant. Mouse grafts combined 10^7 T-cell-depleted bone marrow cells with 10^6 splenic CD5+ T cells. The source material was skin. Source of these receptors: a female BALB/c mouse given C57BL/6 T cells with graft-versus-host disease after an allogeneic hematopoietic cell transplant.

This clone was observed a handful of times. It may be a read error: a sequence one base away is much more abundant. Gene labels here are mouse ones. The missing CDR3 end, 1 residue past where the read stops, is filled in from the germline J gene. The chain employs TRBV23 and TRBJ1-1; TRBD1, the table's D call, lacks a check against the DNA. Germline V gene data show CDR1 as KGHTA and CDR2 as FQNQQP. The CDR3 has 13 amino acids. The covered CDR3 bases are TGCTCCAGCAGTGGGACAACAAACACAGAAGTCTTC. This codes for CSSSGTTNTEVF. From start to end, the CDR3 is CSSSGTTNTEVFF. The entire variable domain, with the rest obtained from reference TRBV23 and TRBJ1-1, is as follows: DAAVTQKPRYLIKMKGQEAEMKCIPEKGHTAVFWYQQKQSKELKFLIYFQNQQPLDQIDMVKERFSAVCPSSSLCSLGIRTCEAEDSALYLCSSSGTTNTEVFFGKGTRLTVV.

This clone was picked up a small number of times. The genes and germline here are from mouse. The read terminates 1 residue before the CDR3 end, so the remaining end is supplied by the germline J gene. J is TRBJ2-2 and V is TRBV16; the match to TRBD1 covers 7 bases. J lost 2 bases, V lost 6 bases, and 3 bases had no gene match. This CDR3 region has 14 residues. Germline V gene data show CDR1 as SGHSA and CDR2 as FRNQAP. The sequenced part of the CDR3 DNA is TGTGCAAGCAGTCGGGACAGTAACACCGGGCAGCTCTAC. Translation: CASSRDSNTGQLY. The entire CDR3 reads CASSRDSNTGQLYF.

This clone was observed a single time. Mouse gene names and germline throughout. Sequencing ends 1 residue short of the CDR3 end; the germline J gene provides the rest. Other DNA variants within this sample encode the same CDR3. The rearrangement links TRBV26 to TRBJ1-1, with D uncertain. The ends were cut back, 3 bases at V and 2 bases at J, with 10 bases in the middle. The CDR3 length is 14 residues. Germline CDR1 KGHPV, CDR2 FQNQEV (reference sequence). CDR3 bases read: TGTGCCAGCAGTCTAGGCCCTTCCAACACAGAAGTCTTC. It codes for CASSLGPSNTEVF. The entire CDR3 is CASSLGPSNTEVFF.

On this clone: Gene and germline names: mouse. From the germline J gene comes the end of the CDR3, since the read stops 1 residue before it. This rearrangement joins TRBV26 to TRBJ1-1; 9 bases agree with TRBD1. CDR1 is KGHPV and CDR2 is FQNQEV in the germline V gene (reference sequence). This CDR3 spans 14 amino acids. V was pared by 4 bases and J by 1 base, with 1 base of the junction left unmatched. Partial CDR3 DNA: TGTGCCAGCAGTCCGACAGGGGGAAACACAGAAGTCTTC. Protein sequence: CASSPTGGNTEVF. In full, the CDR3 reads CASSPTGGNTEVFF.

This clone was seen a few times. Each gene name is a mouse one. The DNA ends 1 residue before the CDR3 does, and the rest of the CDR3 is filled in from the germline J gene. This chain joins TRBV26 and TRBJ2-7; 9 bases line up with TRBD1. Germline V CDR1 and CDR2: KGHPV, FQNQEV (reference sequence). The trim removed 6 bases at V and 4 bases at J, leaving 4 bases unmatched. The length of the CDR3 is 13 residues. The sequenced part of the CDR3 DNA is TGTGCCAGCAGCGGGACAGGGATGTATGAACAGTAC. It yields the protein CASSGTGMYEQY. In full, the CDR3 reads CASSGTGMYEQYF.

As for this clone: Gene names denote mouse genes. The DNA ends 1 residue before the CDR3 does, and the rest of the CDR3 is filled in from the germline J gene. This rearrangement joins TRBV3 to TRBJ1-2; 8 bases are a match to TRBD1. This CDR3 comprises 14 residues. J lost 4 bases, V lost 2 bases, and 3 bases had no gene match. Germline V gives CDR1 SNHLY, CDR2 FYNGKV (reference sequence). CDR3 bases read: TGTGCCAGCAGCTTACAGGGGGCGGGCTCCGACTACACC. This codes for CASSLQGAGSDYT. The entire CDR3 protein is CASSLQGAGSDYTF.

Note on this clone: The listed genes are named as in mouse. The missing CDR3 end, 1 residue past where the read stops, is filled in from the germline J gene. The chain has TRBV26 and TRBJ1-3; D is possibly TRBD1 (6 bases). Trimming cost V 0 bases and J 4 bases, with 13 bases left between them. CDR3 size: 16 residues. Per germline, CDR1 KGHPV and CDR2 FQNQEV (reference sequence). The chain's CDR3 is CASSLSRGARGNTLYF. CDR3 DNA (partial): TGTGCCAGCAGTCTGTCACGGGGGGCGAGGGGAAATACGCTCTAT.

In this sample, this clone is medium-sized. Gene names denote mouse genes. The read ends 1 residue before the CDR3 terminus; that terminus is restored from the germline J gene. The chain joins TRBV2 to TRBJ2-2; D might be TRBD1 (5 bases). This CDR3 has 15 amino acids. Per the germline V gene, CDR1 is LGHNA and CDR2 is YSYQKL. With 0 bases removed from V and 4 bases from J, the gap between germline ends came to 9 bases. The CDR3: CASSQDGRGTGQLYF. CDR3 DNA (partial): TGTGCCAGCAGCCAAGATGGGAGGGGCACCGGGCAGCTCTAC. Drawing the rest from reference TRBV2 and TRBJ2-2, the complete variable domain is DPKIIQKPKYLVAVTGSEKILICEQYLGHNAMYWYRQSAKKPLEFMFSYSYQKLMDNQTASSRFQPQSSKKNHLDLQITALKPDDSATYFCASSQDGRGTGQLYFGEGSKLTVL.

This clone ranks as medium-sized. These gene names are mouse names. The read is 1 residue too short to cover the CDR3 end, so that end is filled in from the germline J gene. The gene calls are TRBV26 and TRBJ1-1; no firm D call. CDR1 is KGHPV, CDR2 FQNQEV, per germline (reference sequence). The CDR3 totals 13 residues. Trimming stripped 4 bases from V and 1 base from J, with 7 bases between. The CDR3 sequence is CASSRQENTEVFF. The DNA read from the CDR3 is TGTGCCAGCAGTCGACAAGAAAACACAGAAGTCTTC.

In the case of this clone: Mouse names are used for the genes. The read terminates 1 residue before the CDR3 end, so the remaining end is supplied by the germline J gene. The chain employs TRBV23 and TRBJ1-1; the table's D gene call, TRBD1, was not cross checked with the DNA. Germline V gene sequence: CDR1 KGHTA, CDR2 FQNQQP. The CDR3 contains 13 residues. The sequenced CDR3 bases are TGCTCCAGCAGTCACCTCAGGGGCGCAGAAGTCTTC. It codes for CSSSHLRGAEVF. The entire CDR3 is CSSSHLRGAEVFF.

Concerning this clone itself: Gene names follow the mouse nomenclature. The CDR3 goes on 1 residue after the read ends, and that part is filled in from the germline J gene. The rearrangement joins TRBV26 to TRBJ1-5; D unclear. V lost 2 bases and J 4 bases, leaving 6 bases between the germline ends. Per the germline V gene, CDR1 is KGHPV and CDR2 is FQNQEV (reference sequence). The CDR3 is 13 amino acids. CDR3 residues: CASSLPGNQAPLF. Incomplete CDR3 DNA: TGTGCCAGCAGTCTGCCGGGGAACCAGGCTCCGCTT. The whole variable domain, remainder taken from reference TRBV26 and TRBJ1-5, is NSKVIQTPRYLVKGQGQKAKMRCIPEKGHPVVFWYQQNKNNEFKFLINFQNQEVLQQIDMTEKRFSAECPSNSPCSLEIQSSEAGDSALYLCASSLPGNQAPLFGEGTRLSVL.

In its sample, this clone ranks as medium-sized (0.01 to 0.1%). Gene labels here are mouse ones. The CDR3 end falls 1 residue outside the read, so it is completed with the germline J gene. This chain links TRBV5 with TRBJ1-4, with no clear D. V was trimmed by 6 bases and J by 4 bases, leaving 3 bases between them. CDR1 is LGHNA and CDR2 is YNLKQL in the germline V gene (reference sequence). The CDR3 runs to 11 residues. The DNA read from the CDR3 is TGTGCCAGCAGGATCAACGAAAGATTATTT. It yields the protein CASRINERLF. The CDR3 reads in full as CASRINERLFF.

This clone was seen a handful of times. Gene and germline names: mouse. The read stops 1 residue short of the end of the CDR3; the missing end is completed from the germline J gene. V usage is TRBV5 and J usage is TRBJ1-4; 12 bases match TRBD1. CDR3 length: 17 amino acids. With 0 bases clipped from V and 7 bases from J, the junction kept 6 bases outside the gene matches. Germline loops: CDR1 LGHNA, CDR2 YNLKQL (reference sequence). CDR3 DNA, as far as it was read: TGTGCCAGCAGCCAAGATTTGGGACAGGGGGCGGGCGAAAGATTATTT. Protein: CASSQDLGQGAGERLF. The whole CDR3 sequence is CASSQDLGQGAGERLFF.

Remarks on this clone: Mouse names are used for the genes. With the read ending 1 residue before the CDR3 end, the germline J gene is used to fill in that end. This sequence joins TRBV23 and TRBJ1-3; whether TRBD1, the table's D call, matches the DNA was not checked. Germline lookup yields CDR1 KGHTA and CDR2 FQNQQP. The CDR3 is 15 amino acids. The CDR3 DNA, read in part, is TGCTCCAGCAGTCAAAAGGGTTATTCTGGAAATACGCTCTAT. Translating gives CSSSQKGYSGNTLY. From start to end, the CDR3 is CSSSQKGYSGNTLYF.

In its sample, this clone is medium-sized (0.01 to 0.1%). Germline and genes here are mouse. The CDR3 extends 1 residue past the end of the read, so its final part is completed from the germline J gene. The chain couples TRBV26 to TRBJ1-1; D unresolved. Germline-derived CDR1 and CDR2 are KGHPV and FQNQEV (reference sequence). The CDR3 is 15 amino acids. V was shortened by 0 bases and J by 0 bases, with 8 bases between the two germline ends. CDR3 DNA, as far as it was read: TGTGCCAGCAGTCTGTCGACACAACCAAACACAGAAGTCTTC. It codes for CASSLSTQPNTEVF. The complete CDR3 protein is CASSLSTQPNTEVFF.

With respect to this clone: Mouse germline and gene names are used. The read ends 1 residue before the CDR3 terminus; that terminus is restored from the germline J gene. The rearrangement joins TRBV12-1 to TRBJ2-1; TRBD1 agrees at 7 bases. The CDR3 runs to 14 residues. Trimming took 4 bases from V and 3 from J; bases not matched to a gene: 5. Per germline, CDR1 SGHSN and CDR2 HYEKVE. The chain's CDR3 is CASSSTGRYAEQFF. The sequenced part of the CDR3 DNA is TGTGCCAGCTCCTCGACAGGGCGCTATGCTGAGCAGTTC.

Note on this clone: The genes and germline here are from mouse. The read terminates 1 residue before the CDR3 end, so the remaining end is supplied by the germline J gene. The chain couples TRBV12-1 to TRBJ2-4; 11 bases map to TRBD2. Germline CDR1 is SGHSN and CDR2 is HYEKVE. J gave up 0 bases and V 2 bases, and 3 bases lay outside the gene matches. The CDR3 spans 16 residues. The sequenced part of the CDR3 DNA is TGTGCCAGCTCTCCGGGACTGGGGGAAAGTCAAAACACCTTGTAC. This encodes CASSPGLGESQNTLY. The full-length CDR3 reads as CASSPGLGESQNTLYF.

Comment on this clone: All gene names here are mouse names. The read ends 1 residue early relative to the CDR3; the germline J gene fills the gap. This sequence joins TRBV19 and TRBJ2-3; TRBD2 matches 11 bases. Germline V gives CDR1 FNHDT, CDR2 SITEND (reference sequence). The CDR3 is 16 residues long. Losses at the gene ends were 5 bases for V and 0 bases for J; bases not matched to a gene: 5. CDR3 sequence reads: CASRRLGGSSAETLYF. The sequenced part of the CDR3 DNA is TGTGCCAGCAGAAGACTGGGGGGGTCTAGTGCAGAAACGCTGTAT.

A few counts support this clone. Any gene name here is a mouse gene name. The sequenced fragment ends 1 residue before the CDR3 boundary, so the rest is inferred from the germline J gene. This chain uses TRBV1 with TRBJ1-2; D is perhaps TRBD1 (6 bases). Germline V gene data show CDR1 as NSQYPW and CDR2 as LRSPGD (reference sequence). This CDR3 contains 14 residues. Trimming shortened V by 3 bases and J by 1 base, and 9 bases separated the two germline ends. The CDR3 region is CTCSARDKNSDYTF. The part of the CDR3 DNA that was read is TGCACCTGCAGTGCCCGGGACAAAAACTCCGACTACACC.

Relative to its sample, this clone is medium-sized. Germline and genes: mouse. The CDR3 goes on 1 residue after the read ends, and that part is filled in from the germline J gene. The chain employs TRBV26 and TRBJ1-3; D is perhaps TRBD1 (6 bases). Between the trimmed V and J ends, which lost 0 bases and 3 bases, there was a span of 12 bases. Germline V gene data show CDR1 as KGHPV and CDR2 as FQNQEV (reference sequence). CDR3 size: 16 residues. The sequenced part of the CDR3 DNA is TGTGCCAGCAGTCTGTCGGTGGGGGCTAGTGGAAATACGCTCTAT. Its translation: CASSLSVGASGNTLY. The whole CDR3 is CASSLSVGASGNTLYF.

This clone was detected only a few times. All gene names here are mouse names. The observed sequence ends 1 residue before the CDR3 terminus, with the missing tail filled in from the germline J gene. V usage is TRBV26 and J usage is TRBJ2-3, with 9 bases matching TRBD2. V trimming: 4 bases; J trimming: 1 base; junction bases outside the gene matches: 3. The germline V gene has CDR1 KGHPV and CDR2 FQNQEV (reference sequence). This CDR3 spans 15 amino acids. The sequenced part of the CDR3 DNA is TGTGCCAGCAGTCCACTGGGGGGTGGTGCAGAAACGCTGTAT. Translated, it gives CASSPLGGGAETLY. The CDR3 reads in full as CASSPLGGGAETLYF.

Within the sample, this clone is medium-sized. Any gene name here is a mouse gene name. The CDR3 end falls 1 residue outside the read, so it is completed with the germline J gene. The chain carries TRBV26 and TRBJ1-3; a possible D gene is TRBD1 (6 bases). V was cut by 6 bases and J by 0 bases, with 12 bases left in between. Germline V CDR1 and CDR2: KGHPV, FQNQEV (reference sequence). The CDR3 runs 15 residues. Here the CDR3 reads CASRRTANSGNTLYF. The sequenced part of the CDR3 DNA is TGTGCCAGCAGGCGGACAGCAAATTCTGGAAATACGCTCTAT.

On this clone: Mouse names are used for the genes. The read terminates 1 residue before the CDR3 end, so the remaining end is supplied by the germline J gene. This chain connects TRBV12-2 to TRBJ2-5; TRBD2 aligns across 7 bases. The junction had 8 bases not matched to a gene; V was cut back by 4 bases and J by 2 bases. The CDR3 length is 15 residues. Germline loops: CDR1 SGHLS, CDR2 HYDKME. CDR3 DNA (partial): TGTGCCAGCTCCCTCGGGGCTGGGGGCCAAGACACCCAGTAC. Translated, it gives CASSLGAGGQDTQY. The CDR3, in full, reads CASSLGAGGQDTQYF. Using reference TRBV12-2 and TRBJ2-5 for the parts outside the CDR3, the full variable domain is NSGVVQSPRYIIKGKGERSILKCIPISGHLSVAWYQQTQGQELKFFIQHYDKMERDKGNLPSRFSVQQFDDYHSEMNMSALELEDSAVYFCASSLGAGGQDTQYFGPGTRLLVL.

Relative to its sample, this clone is medium-sized. Gene names and germline refer to mouse. The CDR3: CASSLGTTNTEVFF. The sequenced CDR3 bases are TGTGCCAGCTCTCTGGGGACAACAAACACAGAAGTCTTC. The chain employs TRBV12-1 and TRBJ1-1, with D tentatively TRBD1 (6 bases). The read terminates 1 residue ahead of where the CDR3 ends, so the germline J gene completes it. The V end lost 1 base, the J end lost 0 bases, and 8 bases lay between the germline ends. This CDR3 region has 14 residues. Germline lookup yields CDR1 SGHSN and CDR2 HYEKVE.

By proportion, this clone is medium-sized. Gene names and germline match the mouse. The missing CDR3 end, 1 residue past where the read stops, is filled in from the germline J gene. J is TRBJ2-1 and V is TRBV26; TRBD1 matches 10 bases. Germline CDR1 reads KGHPV; CDR2 reads FQNQEV (reference sequence). The CDR3 has 15 residues. After removal of 3 bases from V and 7 bases from J, the junction contained 6 bases not matched to a gene. The CDR3 bases that were read are TGTGCCAGCAGTCTTCCGGGACAGGGGTGGGCTGAGCAGTTC. Its translation: CASSLPGQGWAEQF. The CDR3 as a whole reads CASSLPGQGWAEQFF.